Given below is one T cell receptor beta chain in context. This clone has a single count. Its antigen remains unidentified. Base-call qualities are not available, and no considerably larger clone is one nucleotide away. Each collaborating institution followed its own protocols to collect whole blood in K2EDTA tubes. For TCRbeta analysis, collaborators shipped samples as frozen whole blood, isolated PBMCs, or DNA extracted from either of those sample types. This specimen comes from a study of blood T cell repertoires in COVID-19 (dated by TCRdb to the early 2020s). At the level of the whole study: Collaborator samples came from the United States, Italy and Spain and covered acute and convalescent phases of COVID-19. Sample metadata almost always included a de-identified subject ID, COVID-19 status, age in years and sex. The dataset comprised deeply sampled blood TCRbeta repertoires from subjects exposed to, actively infected with, or recovered from COVID-19. The repertoires were released in a freely available public database intended as a resource for research on the immune response to SARS-CoV-2. Where available, HLA class I and class II types were taken from metadata supplied by the sample provider and were not determined by assay-based typing. The prospective study material was composed of cDNA or gDNA derived from T cells, B-cell-depleted T cells, or PBMCs. The samples were drawn from the first 160 participants of the ongoing ImmuneRACE study and from over 950 subjects provided by 6 global collaborators.

Results the study describes overall, beyond this receptor: How much clinical and demographic metadata was included differed by source and by participant, and the metadata was provided uncurated.

TCRbeta CDR3 regions were amplified from genomic DNA by means of the immunoSEQ Assay, a bias-controlled multiplex PCR. The authors' analysis ran thus. The number of nucleated cells in each sample was estimated by amplification of reference gene primers within the assay. To quantify the absolute abundance of each unique TCRbeta CDR3 rearrangement, sequence reads were collapsed and filtered. For each sample, productive Simpson clonality was calculated as the square root of Simpson's diversity index across productive rearrangements. TCRdb obtained this table from immuneACCESS and retained in-frame rearrangements with V and J assigned. These tables miss some clones; where compared with another copy, unresolved V genes account for less than half of the shortfall, and the remainder is unexplained. V and J calls and clone size are given by that table; D and trimming were obtained from the DNA. The sample data list roughly 240,000 clones, and just under 85% of these were observed just once. The ten largest clonotypes hold approximately 1.9% of the sample.

CDR1 is given as SQVTM and CDR2 as ANQGSEA, both from the germline V gene. V lost 7 bases and J lost 10 bases, and the count of bases not matched to a germline gene is 12. The CDR3, from cysteine to phenylalanine, totals 14 residues. The read is trimmed to its CDR3 DNA, 42 bases read in frame from base 1. This TCR derives from a woman older than 75 with acute or convalescent COVID-19. The rearrangement joined TRBV29-1 to TRBJ2-1; 11 junctional bases match TRBD2. Sample: peripheral blood. The nucleotide sequence is given as TGCAGCGACGTACCGGCGTCTAGCGGGAGGGAGCAGTTCTTC. Its translation reads: CSDVPASSGREQFF.